These 13 T cell receptor beta chains were all obtained from the same sample, sequenced in a study of blood T cell repertoires in COVID-19. The protocol was immunoSEQ multiplex PCR, while the TCRdb copy is restricted to in-frame clones and leaves out a portion. The sample holds roughly 57,000 clones, around four fifths seen once. The sample comprised peripheral blood. These receptors were collected from a woman aged 70-85 years with acute or convalescent COVID-19.

This clone was observed a handful of times. The gene calls are TRBV11-2 and TRBJ2-2, with 8 positions matching TRBD2. V lost 2 bases, J lost 6 bases, and 2 bases stayed unmatched. The CDR3 covers 14 residues. Germline V gene lookup returns CDR1 SGHAT and CDR2 FQNNGV. The CDR3 DNA sequence: TGTGCCAGCAGCTTAACGGGGGGGCCCGGGGAGCTGTTTTTT. Its translation is CASSLTGGPGELFF.

This clone has more than one count but fewer than ten. V is TRBV5-4 and J is TRBJ2-2, with D possibly TRBD2 on 5 matching bases. Germline values: CDR1 SGHNT, CDR2 YYREEE (reference sequence). Deletions cut 2 bases from V and 5 bases from J, with 13 bases between. This CDR3 has 15 residues. CDR3 loop: CASSLSLEGTGELFF. In DNA, the CDR3 is TGTGCCAGCAGCTTAAGCCTAGAGGGTACCGGGGAGCTGTTTTTT.

This clone was detected only once. This sequence joins TRBV19 and TRBJ1-2, with D possibly TRBD1 on 5 matching bases. The germline CDR1 and CDR2 sequences are LNHDA and SQIVND (reference sequence). The ends were cut back, 4 bases at V and 4 bases at J, with 19 bases in the middle. CDR3 length: 16 amino acids. CDR3 in amino acids: CASSTSSRGPPYGYTF. DNA of the CDR3: TGTGCCAGTAGTACCTCGAGTAGGGGTCCCCCCTATGGCTACACCTTC.

The chain is built from TRBV18 and TRBJ1-2; 8 positions match TRBD1. The CDR3 spans 13 residues. Trimming removed 6 bases from V and 4 bases from J; junction bases left unmatched: 4. CDR1 and CDR2 from the germline V gene are KGHSH and LQKENI. CDR3 region: CASSGGQAYGYTF. DNA of the CDR3: TGTGCCAGCTCGGGGGGACAGGCCTATGGCTACACCTTC.

This sequence joins TRBV27 and TRBJ1-1; D remains ambiguous. Trimming pared 3 bases from V and 6 bases from J, leaving 14 bases between. The CDR3 runs 14 residues. From germline, CDR1 is MNHEY and CDR2 SMNVEV (reference sequence). CDR3: CASSFKPGSAEAFF. CDR3 nucleotide sequence: TGTGCCAGCAGTTTTAAGCCGGGGAGCGCTGAAGCTTTCTTT.

This clone came up a few times. V usage is TRBV7-8 and J usage is TRBJ1-5, with a possible D match to TRBD1 (5 bases). V lost 5 bases and J lost 1, with 18 bases in between. In germline, CDR1 is SGHVS, CDR2 FQNEAQ. The CDR3 runs to 17 residues. The CDR3 nucleotides read TGTGCCAGCAGCGCCACAATGGGGCTGGGGAGCAATCAGCCCCAGCATTTT. Amino acid sequence: CASSATMGLGSNQPQHF.

This clone has only one observation. The chain combines TRBV3-1 (or the pseudogene TRBV3-2) with TRBJ1-1; the D gene is possibly TRBD1 (5 bases). The CDR3 runs to 15 residues. CDR1 and CDR2 (germline): LGHDT, YNNKEL (reference sequence). Trimming removed 0 bases from V and 8 bases from J, with 16 bases in between. The CDR3 is CASSQETWQGSEAFF. CDR3 bases: TGTGCCAGCAGCCAAGAAACCTGGCAGGGATCCGAAGCTTTCTTT.

The V gene is TRBV27, the J gene TRBJ1-2; no definite D call. The CDR3 covers 16 residues. V lost 5 bases and J lost 4, with 20 bases in between. Germline V gene data show CDR1 as MNHEY and CDR2 as SMNVEV (reference sequence). CDR3 DNA: TGTGCCAGCAGTCTCCTCCCCCCAGGAAACACCTATGGCTACACCTTC. Its translation is CASSLLPPGNTYGYTF.

The chain combines TRBV3-1 (or the pseudogene TRBV3-2) with TRBJ2-7; 11 bases are shared with TRBD1. The CDR3 consists of 15 residues. Germline assignment: CDR1 LGHDT and CDR2 YNNKEL (reference sequence). After removal of 4 bases from V and 7 bases from J, the junction contained 9 bases not matched to a gene. The CDR3 here is CASSLRGQGASEQYF. CDR3 nucleotides: TGTGCCAGCAGCCTTAGAGGACAGGGGGCGAGTGAGCAGTACTTC.

The chain combines TRBV7-2 with TRBJ2-3, with 9 bases aligning to TRBD2. V was pared by 1 base and J by 5 bases, with 7 bases of the junction left unmatched. CDR1 SGHTA and CDR2 FQGNSA come from the germline V gene. This CDR3 is 16 amino acids long. The DNA for the CDR3 is TGTGCCAGCAGCTTAGGACGCGGGGGGGCCGGAGATACGCAGTATTTT. This sequence encodes CASSLGRGGAGDTQYF.

This chain connects TRBV5-5 to TRBJ1-2; D gene uncertain. The CDR3 spans 13 residues. Trimming stripped 0 bases from V and 4 bases from J, with 7 bases between. CDR1 and CDR2 from the germline V gene are SGHKS and YYEKEE (reference sequence). The CDR3 here is CASSLASSYGYTF. DNA of the CDR3: TGTGCCAGCAGCTTGGCGAGCTCCTATGGCTACACCTTC.

The CDR3 DNA reads TGCGCCAGCAGCTTCAGTAGCAATCAGCCCCAGCATTTT. Translation: CASSFSSNQPQHF. V is TRBV5-1 and J is TRBJ1-5; D not certain. Germline values: CDR1 SGHRS, CDR2 YFSETQ. The CDR3 has 13 residues. V gave up 2 bases and J gave up 0 bases, with 3 bases separating them.

The genes are TRBV11-2 and TRBJ1-1; D remains ambiguous. CDR3 size: 11 residues. Trimming removed 1 base from V and 11 bases from J, with 8 bases in between. Germline CDR1 and CDR2: SGHAT and FQNNGV. This chain's CDR3 is CASSLGPGAFF. DNA for the CDR3: TGTGCCAGCAGCTTAGGGCCGGGGGCTTTCTTT.